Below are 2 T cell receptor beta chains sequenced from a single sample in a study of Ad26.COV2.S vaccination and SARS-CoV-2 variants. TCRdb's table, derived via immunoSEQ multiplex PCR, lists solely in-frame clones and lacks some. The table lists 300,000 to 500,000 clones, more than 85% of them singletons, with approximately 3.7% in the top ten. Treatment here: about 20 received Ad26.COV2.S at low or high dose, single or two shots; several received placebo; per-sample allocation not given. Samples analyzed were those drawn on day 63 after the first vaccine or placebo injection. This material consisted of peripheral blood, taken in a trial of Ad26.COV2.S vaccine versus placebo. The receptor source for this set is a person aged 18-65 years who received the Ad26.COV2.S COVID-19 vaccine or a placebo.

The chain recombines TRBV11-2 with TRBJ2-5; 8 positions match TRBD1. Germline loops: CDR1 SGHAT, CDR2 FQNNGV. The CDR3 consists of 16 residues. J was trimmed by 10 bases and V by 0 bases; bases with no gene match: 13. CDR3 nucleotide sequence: TGTGCCAGCAGCTTAGAAGTAAACAGGGGGTTAAATATCCAGTACTTC. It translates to CASSLEVNRGLNIQYF.

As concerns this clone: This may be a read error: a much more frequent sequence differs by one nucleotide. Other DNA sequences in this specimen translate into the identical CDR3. The CDR3 loop is CASSLANQPQHF. The CDR3 DNA sequence: TGTGCCAGCAGCTTAGCGAATCAGCCCCAGCATTTT. The chain couples TRBV7-9 to TRBJ1-5; D is undetermined. This CDR3 spans 12 amino acids. V was pared by 0 bases and J by 4 bases, with 1 base between. Germline V lookup: CDR1 SEHNR, CDR2 FQNEAQ (reference sequence).